This T cell receptor (beta chain) was sequenced for a study of cytomegalovirus exposure and HLA in healthy donors. The study ran its PCR with 60 Vbeta and 13 Jbeta primers. Sequenced by immunoSEQ multiplex PCR; TCRdb stores in-frame clones only, minus some. The sample shows about 140,000 clones, about 80% of them seen only once. In germline, CDR1 is KGHSH, CDR2 LQKENI. J lost 7 bases, V lost 0 bases, and 4 bases had no gene match. The CDR3 loop spans 15 amino acids. This clonotype was obtained from a male donor in good health and CMV-seropositive. The chain recombines TRBV18 with TRBJ1-4, with TRBD1 matching over 8 bases. Sequenced material: PBMCs. The CDR3: CASSPPTGATEKLFF. CDR3 nucleotide sequence: TGTGCCAGCTCACCACCGACAGGGGCCACTGAAAAACTGTTTTTT.